The clone carrying this T cell receptor beta chain showed up just once. This specimen comes from a study of blood T cell repertoires in COVID-19. The ends were cut back, 5 bases at V and 0 bases at J, with 6 bases in the middle. CDR3 length: 12 amino acids. Germline CDR1 SGHRS, CDR2 YFSETQ. Source study methods: Amplification with reference gene primers provided the estimates of nucleated cell counts. Generated by immunoSEQ multiplex PCR, the TCRdb table keeps only in-frame clones and is missing some. V, J and clone size derive from that table, while D and trimming were established from the DNA sequence. This table holds 100,000 or so clones, roughly 87% found once.

Sequenced input: peripheral blood. The sequence was obtained from a woman aged 50 to 65 with COVID-19, enrolled during active disease. The genes are TRBV5-1 and TRBJ2-7; D possibly corresponds to TRBD1 (5 bases). This CDR3 reads CASRDNSYEQYF. The CDR3 region has the DNA TGCGCCAGCAGGGACAACTCCTACGAGCAGTACTTC.